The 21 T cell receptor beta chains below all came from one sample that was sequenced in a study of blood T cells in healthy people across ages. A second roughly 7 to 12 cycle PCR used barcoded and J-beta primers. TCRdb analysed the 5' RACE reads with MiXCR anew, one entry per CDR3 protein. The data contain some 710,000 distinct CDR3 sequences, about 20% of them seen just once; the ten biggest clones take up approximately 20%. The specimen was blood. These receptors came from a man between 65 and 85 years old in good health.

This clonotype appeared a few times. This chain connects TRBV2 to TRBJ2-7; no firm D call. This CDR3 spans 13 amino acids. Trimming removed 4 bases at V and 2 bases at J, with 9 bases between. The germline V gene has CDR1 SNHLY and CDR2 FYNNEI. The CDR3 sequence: CASSGIQTYEQYF. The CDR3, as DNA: TGTGCCAGCAGTGGTATACAAACCTACGAGCAGTACTTC.

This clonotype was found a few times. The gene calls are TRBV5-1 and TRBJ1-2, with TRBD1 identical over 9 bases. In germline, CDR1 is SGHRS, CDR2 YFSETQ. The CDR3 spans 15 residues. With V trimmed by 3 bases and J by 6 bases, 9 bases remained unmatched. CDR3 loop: CASSSEGQGLDGYTF. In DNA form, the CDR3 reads TGCGCCAGCAGCTCGGAGGGACAGGGCTTGGATGGCTACACCTTC.

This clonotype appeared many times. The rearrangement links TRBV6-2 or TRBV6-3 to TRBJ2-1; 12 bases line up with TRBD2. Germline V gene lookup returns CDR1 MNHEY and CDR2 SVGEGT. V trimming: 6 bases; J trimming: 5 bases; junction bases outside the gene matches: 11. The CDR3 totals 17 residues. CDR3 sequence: CASSPSYGLAGHNEQFF. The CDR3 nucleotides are TGTGCCAGCAGCCCCTCCTACGGACTAGCGGGACACAATGAGCAGTTCTTC.

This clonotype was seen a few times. CDR3 residues: CASSLVLSYNEQFF. In DNA form, the CDR3 reads TGCGCCAGCAGCTTGGTTCTCTCCTACAATGAGCAGTTCTTC. The chain recombines TRBV5-1 with TRBJ2-1; the D is unclear. Germline CDR1 SGHRS, CDR2 YFSETQ. CDR3 length: 14 residues. The V end lost 0 bases, the J end lost 0 bases, and 4 bases lay between the germline ends.

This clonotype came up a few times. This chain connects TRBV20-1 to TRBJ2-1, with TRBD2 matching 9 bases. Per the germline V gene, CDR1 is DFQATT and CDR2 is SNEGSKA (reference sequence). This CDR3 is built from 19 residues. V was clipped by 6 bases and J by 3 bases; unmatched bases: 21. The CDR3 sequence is CSAPGTGLAAPYYYNEQFF. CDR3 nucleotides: TGCAGTGCCCCAGGGACGGGACTAGCTGCCCCCTACTACTACAATGAGCAGTTCTTC.

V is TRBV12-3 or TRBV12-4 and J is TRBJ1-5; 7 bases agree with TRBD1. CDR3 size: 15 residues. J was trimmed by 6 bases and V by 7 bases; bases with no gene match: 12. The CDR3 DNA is TGTGCCAGCACCGTAGAGTCAGGGGGTTTTCAGCCCCAGCATTTT. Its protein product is CASTVESGGFQPQHF.

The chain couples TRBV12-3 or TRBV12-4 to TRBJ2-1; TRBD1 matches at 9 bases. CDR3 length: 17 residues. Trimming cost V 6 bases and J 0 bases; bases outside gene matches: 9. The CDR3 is CASRWDRASSSYNEQFF. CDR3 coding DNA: TGTGCCAGCAGATGGGACAGGGCGTCTAGCTCCTACAATGAGCAGTTCTTC.

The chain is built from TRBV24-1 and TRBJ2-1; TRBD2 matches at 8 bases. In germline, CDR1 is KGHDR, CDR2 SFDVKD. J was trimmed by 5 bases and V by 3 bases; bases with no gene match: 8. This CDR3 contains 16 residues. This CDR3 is CATSDPRAGVHNEQFF. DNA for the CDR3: TGTGCCACCAGTGATCCCCGAGCGGGGGTGCACAATGAGCAGTTCTTC.

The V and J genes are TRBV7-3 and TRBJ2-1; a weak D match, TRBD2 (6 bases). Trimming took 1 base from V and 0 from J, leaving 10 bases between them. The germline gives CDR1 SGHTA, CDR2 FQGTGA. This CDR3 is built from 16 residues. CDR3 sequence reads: CASSLMAGSSYNEQFF. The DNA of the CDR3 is TGTGCCAGCAGCTTAATGGCGGGATCCTCCTACAATGAGCAGTTCTTC.

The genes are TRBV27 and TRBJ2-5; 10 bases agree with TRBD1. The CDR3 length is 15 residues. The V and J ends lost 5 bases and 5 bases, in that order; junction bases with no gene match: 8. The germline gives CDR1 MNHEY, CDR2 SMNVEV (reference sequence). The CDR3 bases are TGTGCCAGCAGTGAGGGACAGGGGATCGTGGAGACCCAGTACTTC. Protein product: CASSEGQGIVETQYF.

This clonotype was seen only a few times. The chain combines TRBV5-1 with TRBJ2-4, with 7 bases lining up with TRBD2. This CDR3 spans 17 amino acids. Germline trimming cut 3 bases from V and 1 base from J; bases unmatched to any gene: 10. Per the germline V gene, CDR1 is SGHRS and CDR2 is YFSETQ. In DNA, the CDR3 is TGCGCCAGCAGCTGGCCAACGGAGCGGGACGCCAAAAACATTCAGTACTTC. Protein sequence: CASSWPTERDAKNIQYF.

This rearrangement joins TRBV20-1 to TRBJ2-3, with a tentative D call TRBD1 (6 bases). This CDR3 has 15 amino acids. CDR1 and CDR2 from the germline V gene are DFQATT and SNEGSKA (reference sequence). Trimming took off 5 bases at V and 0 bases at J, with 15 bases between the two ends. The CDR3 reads CSAFPTGPSTDTQYF. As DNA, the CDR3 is TGCAGTGCTTTTCCGACAGGCCCTAGCACAGATACGCAGTATTTT.

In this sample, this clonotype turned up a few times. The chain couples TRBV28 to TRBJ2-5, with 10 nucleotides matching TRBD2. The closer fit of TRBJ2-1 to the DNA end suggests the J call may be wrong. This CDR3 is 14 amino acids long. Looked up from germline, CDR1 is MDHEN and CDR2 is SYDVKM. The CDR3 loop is CASRASGRGGEQFF. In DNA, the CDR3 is TGTGCCAGCAGGGCTAGCGGGAGAGGGGGTGAGCAGTTCTTC.

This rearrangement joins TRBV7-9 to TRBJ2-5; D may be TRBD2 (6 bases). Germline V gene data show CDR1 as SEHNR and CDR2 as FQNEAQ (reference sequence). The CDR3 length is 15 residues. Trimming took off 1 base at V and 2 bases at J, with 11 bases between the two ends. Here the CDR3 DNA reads TGTGCCAGCAGCTTAGGGAGCGGGCAACAAGAGACCCAGTACTTC. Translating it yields CASSLGSGQQETQYF.

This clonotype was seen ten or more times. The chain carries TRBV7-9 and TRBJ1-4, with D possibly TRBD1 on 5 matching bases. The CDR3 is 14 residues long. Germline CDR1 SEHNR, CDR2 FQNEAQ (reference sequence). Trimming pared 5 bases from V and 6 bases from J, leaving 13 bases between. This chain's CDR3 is CASSQWGLDEKLFF. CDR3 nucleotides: TGTGCCAGCAGCCAGTGGGGACTCGATGAAAAACTGTTTTTT.

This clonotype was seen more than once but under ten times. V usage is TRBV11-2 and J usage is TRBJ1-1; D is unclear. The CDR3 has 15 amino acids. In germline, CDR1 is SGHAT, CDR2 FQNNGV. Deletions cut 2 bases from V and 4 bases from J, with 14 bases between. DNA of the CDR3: TGTGCCAGCAGCTTATTTAGTGTTTTCCGCACTGAAGCTTTCTTT. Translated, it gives CASSLFSVFRTEAFF.

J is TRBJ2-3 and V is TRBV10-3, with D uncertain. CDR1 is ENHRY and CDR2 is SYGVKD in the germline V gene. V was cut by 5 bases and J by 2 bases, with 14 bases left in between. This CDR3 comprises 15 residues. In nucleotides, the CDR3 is TGTGCCATCAGTCCGGGTCCCGAACCCACAGATACGCAGTATTTT. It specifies CAISPGPEPTDTQYF.

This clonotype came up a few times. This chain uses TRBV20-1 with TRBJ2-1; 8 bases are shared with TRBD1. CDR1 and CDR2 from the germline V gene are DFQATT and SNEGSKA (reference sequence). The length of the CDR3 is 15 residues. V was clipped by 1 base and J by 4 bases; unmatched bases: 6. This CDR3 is CSARATRQGYNEQFF. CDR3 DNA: TGCAGTGCTAGAGCAACCCGACAGGGGTACAATGAGCAGTTCTTC.

The CDR3 nucleotides are TGTGCCAGCAGTAAAACCAGGGGTCCTAGGAATGAGCAGTTCTTC. Translating gives CASSKTRGPRNEQFF. The gene calls are TRBV7-2 and TRBJ2-1; possibly TRBD1 for D (6 bases). Germline CDR1 SGHTA, CDR2 FQGNSA. This CDR3 region has 15 residues. Trimming took 6 bases from V and 7 from J, leaving 19 bases between them.

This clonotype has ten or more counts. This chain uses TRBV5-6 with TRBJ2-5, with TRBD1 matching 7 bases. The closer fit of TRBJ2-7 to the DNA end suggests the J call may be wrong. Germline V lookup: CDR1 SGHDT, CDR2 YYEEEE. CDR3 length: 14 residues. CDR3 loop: CASSSWDRYYEQYF. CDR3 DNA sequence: TGTGCCAGCAGCTCCTGGGACAGATACTACGAGCAGTACTTC.

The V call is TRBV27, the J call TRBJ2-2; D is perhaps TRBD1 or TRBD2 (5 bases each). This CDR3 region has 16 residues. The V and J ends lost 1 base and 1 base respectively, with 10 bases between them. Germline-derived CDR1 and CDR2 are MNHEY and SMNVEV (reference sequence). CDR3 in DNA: TGTGCCAGCAGTTTATTGGGGACCAAGAACACCGGGGAGCTGTTTTTT. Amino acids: CASSLLGTKNTGELFF.